The clone carrying this T cell receptor beta chain was detected only a few times. V was pared by 7 bases and J by 0 bases, with 8 bases of the junction left unmatched. The CDR3 runs to 16 residues. This sample was included in a study of blood T cells in healthy people across ages. A J-beta primer mix and a sample-barcoded 5' primer were used in a second PCR of about 7 to 12 cycles. Each of the cDNA molecules was tagged by a template-switch adaptor with 12 random nucleotides. TCRdb independently ran MiXCR on the 5' RACE reads; one entry per CDR3 protein. The sample has 1.5 million to 2 million distinct CDR3 sequences; about 30% are singletons.

Sample: blood. The chain couples TRBV12-3 or TRBV12-4 to TRBJ2-3; TRBD1 agrees at 9 bases. The receptor's source is a woman under 40 in good health. The CDR3 DNA reads as TGTGCCAGCACGCGACAGGGGGTGTCCAGCACAGATACGCAGTATTTT. It yields the protein CASTRQGVSSTDTQYF.